This TCR beta chain was obtained from a study of CD8+CD57+ T cells in acquired aplastic anemia. Study context: DNA recovered from sorted CD4+ and CD8+ cells had a mean of about 3 ug.

Profiles of TCR beta VDJ and CDR3 were generated from a genomic DNA template. TCRdb analysed the reads with MiXCR anew, one entry per CDR3 protein. This table has under 350,000 distinct CDR3 sequences, 56% appearing once. CDR3 length: 16 residues. Germline V lookup: CDR1 SGHVS, CDR2 FNYEAQ. The trim removed 5 bases at V and 6 bases at J, leaving 10 bases unmatched. Patients sequenced had flow cytometry evidence of CD8+CD57+ cell expansion. Severe acquired aplastic anemia was the diagnosis recorded for all patients. The chain couples TRBV7-6 to TRBJ2-7, with 13 nucleotides matching TRBD2. The sequenced sample consisted of sorted CD4+, CD8+, or CD8+CD57+ T cells (not recorded which) from PBMCs. This sequence originates from a human donor with aplastic anemia. For the CDR3, the DNA is TGTGCCAGCAGCCCCTCACCCGGGACTAGCGGGACCGAGCAGTACTTC. As protein: CASSPSPGTSGTEQYF.